This TCR beta chain was recorded in a study of cytomegalovirus exposure and HLA in healthy donors. Study-wide results and limits: TCR beta chains numbering 164 were designated cytomegalovirus-associated. In all likelihood, a cluster of highly shared sequence variants was a sequencing artifact. Association with HLA alleles at 0.05 false discovery rate was found for around 17,000 TCR beta sequences in a later analysis.

Germline values: CDR1 LNHDA, CDR2 SQIVND (reference sequence). The germline V and J ends were trimmed by 7 bases and 10 bases, with 11 bases remaining between them. CDR3 length: 11 residues. Concerning this clone: The antigen is unknown.

Use of 60 Vbeta and 13 Jbeta primers characterized the PCR. Only in-frame clones appear in the TCRdb table, and some are missing; sequencing was by immunoSEQ multiplex PCR. The data contain about 140,000 clones, approximately 65% of them singletons. J is TRBJ2-1 and V is TRBV19, with a possible D match to TRBD1 (6 bases). Sequences were obtained from PBMCs. The clonotype comes from a woman aged 60-70 years in good health and CMV-seronegative. The DNA for the CDR3 is TGTGCCAGTACTAGGGGGACCGAGCAGTTCTTC. Translation: CASTRGTEQFF. Supplemented by reference TRBV19 and TRBJ2-1, the full variable domain reads DGGITQSPKYLFRKEGQNVTLSCEQNLNHDAMYWYRQDPGQGLRLIYYSQIVNDFQKGDIAEGYSVSREKKESFPLTVTSAQKNPTAFYLCASTRGTEQFFGPGTRLTVL.